Below, 19 T cell receptor beta chains from the same sample are listed, as sequenced in a study of blood T cell repertoires in COVID-19. The method was immunoSEQ multiplex PCR; TCRdb's version includes in-frame clones alone and lacks a portion of them. The sample records 40,000 to 55,000 clones, roughly 80% being singletons. The sequenced sample was peripheral blood. The origin of the receptors is a man aged 50-60 years with active COVID-19.

CDR3 in amino acids: CASSSSWREQYF. CDR3 coding DNA: TGTGCCAGCAGCTCCTCCTGGAGGGAGCAGTACTTC. The gene calls are TRBV11-2 and TRBJ2-7; possibly TRBD2 for D (5 bases). V lost 4 bases, J lost 7 bases, and 11 bases lay in between. Germline CDR1 SGHAT, CDR2 FQNNGV. The CDR3 has 12 residues.

This clone was seen only once. V is TRBV2 and J is TRBJ1-1; 9 nucleotides align to TRBD1. V lost 5 bases and J lost 14; bases outside the gene matches: 18. The germline gives CDR1 SNHLY, CDR2 FYNNEI. This CDR3 comprises 15 residues. CDR3 residues: CASSPGQGTRFRGFF. CDR3 bases: TGTGCCAGCAGTCCTGGACAGGGGACTCGCTTTAGAGGGTTCTTT.

This clone was counted a single time. The genes are TRBV5-4 and TRBJ2-3; possibly TRBD1 for D (5 bases). Germline V gene sequence: CDR1 SGHNT, CDR2 YYREEE (reference sequence). With 0 bases removed from V and 2 bases from J, the gap between germline ends came to 10 bases. CDR3 length: 15 amino acids. This CDR3 reads CASSLEGALTDTQYF. The CDR3 nucleotides read TGTGCCAGCAGCTTGGAAGGGGCCCTCACAGATACGCAGTATTTT.

This clone has just one count. The rearrangement links TRBV9 to TRBJ1-4; 9 bases match TRBD1. Per the germline V gene, CDR1 is SGDLS and CDR2 is YYNGEE. Trimming cost V 4 bases and J 8 bases; bases outside gene matches: 9. This CDR3 spans 15 amino acids. CDR3 loop: CASSNPGQGHEKLFF. The CDR3 bases are TGTGCCAGCAGCAACCCGGGACAGGGCCACGAAAAACTGTTTTTT.

The rearrangement joins TRBV5-8 to TRBJ2-3; TRBD1 matches 12 bases. The CDR3 loop spans 15 amino acids. V trimming: 4 bases; J trimming: 4 bases; junction bases outside the gene matches: 4. In germline, CDR1 is SGHTS, CDR2 YDEGEE. The CDR3 region is CASSVGTGGADTQYF. The CDR3, as DNA: TGTGCCAGCAGCGTCGGGACAGGGGGCGCAGATACGCAGTATTTT. The complete variable domain, with remaining parts taken from reference TRBV5-8 and TRBJ2-3, reads EAGVTQSPTHLIKTRGQQATLRCSPISGHTSVYWYQQALGLGLQFLLWYDEGEERNRGNFPPRFSGRQFPNYSSELNVNALELEDSALYLCASSVGTGGADTQYFGPGTRLTVL.

The chain links TRBV24-1 to TRBJ1-1, with 8 bases that match TRBD1. After removal of 3 bases from V and 9 bases from J, the junction contained 2 bases not matched to a gene. Per germline, CDR1 KGHDR and CDR2 SFDVKD. The CDR3 is 12 amino acids. In nucleotides, the CDR3 is TGTGCCACCAGTGATGGGGACAGGAAAGCTTTCTTT. As protein: CATSDGDRKAFF.

This clone appeared a few times. The rearrangement links TRBV5-1 to TRBJ2-7, with D possibly TRBD1 on 6 matching bases. From germline, CDR1 is SGHRS and CDR2 YFSETQ. The CDR3 is 13 residues long. V lost 2 bases and J 5 bases, leaving 11 bases between the germline ends. The DNA for the CDR3 is TGCGCCAGCAGCTTTCCATCAGGGGACGAGCAGTACTTC. Protein sequence: CASSFPSGDEQYF.

This chain uses TRBV27 with TRBJ2-2; D gene unclear. The CDR3 covers 13 residues. Trimming took off 3 bases at V and 7 bases at J, with 9 bases between the two ends. CDR1 is MNHEY and CDR2 is SMNVEV in the germline V gene (reference sequence). The CDR3 sequence: CASSFVEYGELFF. DNA of the CDR3: TGTGCCAGCAGTTTTGTTGAGTACGGGGAGCTGTTTTTT.

V gene TRBV10-3 combines with J gene TRBJ2-2, with D uncertain. The V gene's germline CDR1 is ENHRY and CDR2 SYGVKD. Trimming left V 10 bases short and J 0 bases short, with 15 bases between. This CDR3 has 15 amino acids. This chain's CDR3 is CATSTSFANTGELFF. The DNA of the CDR3 is TGTGCCACATCTACCTCATTCGCGAACACCGGGGAGCTGTTTTTT.

The chain combines TRBV27 with TRBJ2-7; tentative D call: TRBD1 (6 bases). This CDR3 is 14 amino acids long. The V gene's germline CDR1 is MNHEY and CDR2 SMNVEV (reference sequence). V dropped 7 bases and J dropped 0 bases, with 13 bases sitting between them. This CDR3 reads CASTRKGGSYEQYF. CDR3 DNA sequence: TGTGCCAGCACCCGGAAAGGGGGCTCCTACGAGCAGTACTTC.

The chain joins TRBV5-8 to TRBJ1-5; D is possibly TRBD1 (5 bases). Germline CDR1 is SGHTS and CDR2 is YDEGEE. The V gene lost 1 base and the J gene lost 6 bases, with 17 bases spanning the gap. This CDR3 has 16 amino acids. Written as DNA, the CDR3 is TGTGCCAGCAGCTTGCTTCCGGGGACTTACACTCAGCCCCAGCATTTT. It yields the protein CASSLLPGTYTQPQHF.

V gene TRBV5-1 combines with J gene TRBJ1-6; D is perhaps TRBD1 (6 bases). The CDR3 extends over 14 amino acids. V lost 0 bases and J 13 bases, leaving 14 bases between the germline ends. Germline CDR1 and CDR2: SGHRS and YFSETQ. The CDR3 nucleotides are TGCGCCAGCAGCTTGGCCAGGGGAGCCGCGCCCCTCCACTTT. The encoded protein is CASSLARGAAPLHF.

The chain employs TRBV4-1 and TRBJ1-6; 8 bases line up with TRBD1. The CDR3 consists of 16 residues. Germline V CDR1 and CDR2: MGHRA, YSYEKL. After removal of 0 bases from V and 6 bases from J, the junction contained 4 bases not matched to a gene. CDR3 sequence: CASSQDPGGINSPLHF. CDR3 nucleotide sequence: TGCGCCAGCAGCCAAGATCCAGGGGGCATTAATTCACCCCTCCACTTT.

This chain links TRBV5-6 with TRBJ2-5; 7 nucleotides line up with TRBD1. CDR3 size: 14 residues. The ends lost 5 bases at V and 3 bases at J; junction bases unmatched: 7. Germline CDR1 SGHDT, CDR2 YYEEEE. The CDR3 DNA reads TGTGCCAGCAGTCAGACAGGGTCAGAAGAGACCCAGTACTTC. Amino acids: CASSQTGSEETQYF.

The V and J genes are TRBV29-1 and TRBJ2-1, with TRBD2 as a possible D gene (5 bases). Germline values: CDR1 SQVTM, CDR2 ANQGSEA. The CDR3 extends over 14 amino acids. Trimming shortened V by 1 base and J by 9 bases, and 16 bases separated the two germline ends. The CDR3 sequence: CSVEGLIYFGEQFF. DNA of the CDR3: TGCAGCGTTGAAGGACTAATCTATTTCGGTGAGCAGTTCTTC.

This clone occurred a few times. The V gene is TRBV5-5, the J gene TRBJ1-2, with D possibly TRBD1 on 5 matching bases. Trimming cost V 3 bases and J 0 bases, with 12 bases left between them. CDR1 is SGHKS and CDR2 is YYEKEE in the germline V gene (reference sequence). CDR3 length equals 15 residues. CDR3 loop: CASSWVTESNYGYTF. CDR3 coding DNA: TGTGCCAGCAGCTGGGTGACAGAATCTAACTATGGCTACACCTTC.

V usage is TRBV28 and J usage is TRBJ2-5; 7 positions match TRBD2. V lost 5 bases, J lost 3 bases, and 3 bases stayed unmatched. The CDR3 contains 13 residues. In germline, CDR1 is MDHEN, CDR2 SYDVKM. The DNA of the CDR3 is TGTGCCAGCAGTCAGCTAGCGGAAGAGACCCAGTACTTC. This encodes CASSQLAEETQYF.

V gene TRBV7-9 combines with J gene TRBJ1-3; 11 nucleotides agree with TRBD1. Trimming took 4 bases from V and 7 from J; bases not matched to a gene: 3. This CDR3 has 14 amino acids. Germline values: CDR1 SEHNR, CDR2 FQNEAQ (reference sequence). CDR3 protein: CASSWGQGVNTIYF. CDR3 bases: TGTGCCAGCAGCTGGGGACAGGGGGTCAACACCATATATTTT.

V usage is TRBV5-1 and J usage is TRBJ1-2; the match to TRBD1 covers 8 bases. The germline V gene has CDR1 SGHRS and CDR2 YFSETQ. The CDR3 has 14 residues. Trimming at V came to 0 bases and at J to 7 bases, leaving 5 bases not matched to a gene. CDR3 amino acids: CASSLEVRGPGYTF. The CDR3 region has the DNA TGCGCCAGCAGCTTGGAGGTCAGGGGGCCTGGCTACACCTTC.